This T cell receptor beta chain was captured by sequencing in a study of T cell changes during pregnancy in multiple sclerosis. This CDR3 is built from 14 residues. The trim removed 3 bases at V and 1 base at J, leaving 1 base unmatched. Germline CDR1 and CDR2: MRHNA and SNTAGT. This clone has more than one count but fewer than ten. Only in-frame clones appear in the TCRdb table, and some are missing; sequencing was by immunoSEQ multiplex PCR. The table has tens of thousands of clones, approximately 91% seen once. The clonotype was recovered from a female donor with multiple sclerosis, enrolled in a pregnancy study. The V call is TRBV6-4, the J call TRBJ1-1, with 8 bases matching TRBD1. Sequenced here: peripheral blood, sampled in the first trimester of pregnancy. The chain's CDR3 is CASSEQGGNTEAFF. The CDR3 nucleotides read TGTGCCAGCAGTGAACAGGGGGGGAACACTGAAGCTTTCTTT.